This T cell receptor (beta chain) was identified during a study of blood T cells in healthy people across ages. Study-wide findings and caveats: Age showed a roughly linear inverse relationship with TCR beta diversity per million T cells. Unsorted PBMCs ruled out conclusive naive versus antigen-experienced comparison.

The use of a sample-barcoded 5' primer and a J-beta primer mix characterized a second PCR of about 6 to 12 cycles. MiXCR was run by TCRdb on the 5' RACE reads, yielding one entry per CDR3 protein. In the table there are 600,000 to 1,000,000 distinct CDR3 sequences, 55% to 70% of which are singletons. Germline loops: CDR1 SGHRS, CDR2 YFSETQ. V was cut by 3 bases and J by 8 bases, with 15 bases left in between. The CDR3 has 14 amino acids. A note on this clonotype: As yet, its antigen is unknown.

Drawing of peripheral blood yielded about 10 milliliters from each donor. Each sample yielded at least 6 million isolated PBMCs. This clonotype originated in a young man in good health. The chain is built from TRBV5-1 and TRBJ2-1; D gene unclear. Source material: blood. Here the CDR3 reads CASSSVRTADEQFF. In DNA form, the CDR3 reads TGCGCCAGCAGCTCGGTAAGGACGGCAGATGAGCAGTTCTTC.